Each of the 31 T cell receptor beta chains below was sequenced from the same sample in a study of siplizumab effects on memory and regulatory T cells. Measured with immunoSEQ multiplex PCR; TCRdb has only the in-frame clones, and not every one. The data hold over 80,000 clones, with around 94% observed a single time. The sample taken for sequencing was non-Treg CD4+ T cells sorted from blood. The receptors here all came from a human donor in good health.

This clone was picked up one time. The J gene is TRBJ2-1, the V gene TRBV6-1, with TRBD2 identical over 9 bases. The CDR3 has 14 amino acids. Germline CDR1 reads MNHNS; CDR2 reads SASEGT. V shed 6 bases and J 4 bases; nucleotides not matched to a gene: 4. CDR3 nucleotides: TGTGCCAGCAGAGGGCGGGAGGGTTACAATGAGCAGTTCTTC. Its translation: CASRGREGYNEQFF.

The chain couples TRBV28 to TRBJ1-2, with a tentative D call TRBD1 (6 bases). This CDR3 contains 16 residues. V lost 3 bases and J 0 bases, leaving 14 bases between the germline ends. Germline V gives CDR1 MDHEN, CDR2 SYDVKM. CDR3 region: CASSFAGTQANYGYTF. The DNA of the CDR3 is TGTGCCAGCAGTTTCGCCGGGACACAAGCTAACTATGGCTACACCTTC.

V is TRBV18 and J is TRBJ2-7, with D maybe TRBD1 (8 bases). Germline CDR1 reads KGHSH; CDR2 reads LQKENI. This CDR3 spans 14 amino acids. V was cut by 3 bases and J by 6 bases, with 15 bases left in between. This CDR3 reads CASSPLQGGGEQYF. In DNA, the CDR3 is TGTGCCAGCTCACCCTTACAGGGGGGGGGCGAGCAGTACTTC. Full variable domain (remainder filled in from reference TRBV18 and TRBJ2-7): NAGVMQNPRHLVRRRGQEARLRCSPMKGHSHVYWYRQLPEEGLKFMVYLQKENIIDESGMPKERFSAEFPKEGPSILRIQQVVRGDSAAYFCASSPLQGGGEQYFGPGTRLTVT.

The chain links TRBV30 to TRBJ2-7; D is unresolved. Germline assignment: CDR1 GTSNPN and CDR2 SVGIG (reference sequence). This CDR3 comprises 13 residues. Trimming shortened V by 2 bases and J by 3 bases, and 11 bases separated the two germline ends. CDR3 in DNA: TGTGCCTGGAGTTACCGCCGTCTCTACGAGCAGTACTTC. Protein: CAWSYRRLYEQYF.

This rearrangement joins TRBV6-6 to TRBJ2-7; no reliable D call. Germline CDR1 MNHNY, CDR2 SVGAGI (reference sequence). The CDR3 runs to 16 residues. V shed 2 bases and J shed 6 bases, with 20 bases lying between them. CDR3 nucleotides: TGTGCCAGCAGTTACGACTCCTTCCTGATCTCGGGCGAGCAGTACTTC. It encodes CASSYDSFLISGEQYF.

The CDR3 is CASSLGRSINEQFF. In DNA form, the CDR3 reads TGTGCCAGCAGCTTGGGAAGGTCCATCAATGAGCAGTTCTTC. The chain links TRBV5-8 to TRBJ2-1, with D uncertain. Deletions cut 0 bases from V and 6 bases from J, with 10 bases between. The CDR3 is made up of 14 amino acids. Germline V gene lookup returns CDR1 SGHTS and CDR2 YDEGEE.

The V call is TRBV19, the J call TRBJ1-4; tentative D call: TRBD1 (6 bases). The CDR3 sequence is 15 residues long. Germline V CDR1 and CDR2: LNHDA, SQIVND (reference sequence). Trimming took off 4 bases at V and 6 bases at J, with 15 bases between the two ends. DNA for the CDR3: TGTGCCAGTAGTAGACGGGGGACAAGAGATGAAAAACTGTTTTTT. This translates into CASSRRGTRDEKLFF.

This chain uses TRBV19 with TRBJ2-5; no clear D. Germline CDR1 is LNHDA and CDR2 is SQIVND (reference sequence). This CDR3 has 13 residues. Trimming took off 2 bases at V and 3 bases at J, with 7 bases between the two ends. The CDR3 DNA is TGTGCCAGTAGTATAAGGGTAGAAGAGACCCAGTACTTC. As protein: CASSIRVEETQYF. The full variable domain, completed using reference TRBV19 and TRBJ2-5, is DGGITQSPKYLFRKEGQNVTLSCEQNLNHDAMYWYRQDPGQGLRLIYYSQIVNDFQKGDIAEGYSVSREKKESFPLTVTSAQKNPTAFYLCASSIRVEETQYFGPGTRLLVL.

The CDR3 bases are TGTGCCAGCAGACGCGGGGAGGCCTACGAGCAGTACTTC. This gives the protein CASRRGEAYEQYF. V gene TRBV6-5 combines with J gene TRBJ2-7; maybe TRBD2 (6 bases). Germline V gene data show CDR1 as MNHEY and CDR2 as SVGAGI. CDR3 size: 13 residues. V shed 6 bases and J shed 2 bases, with 11 bases lying between them.

This chain uses TRBV27 with TRBJ2-3, with TRBD1 as a possible D gene (6 bases). V was trimmed by 5 bases and J by 3 bases, leaving 15 bases between them. The CDR3 has 15 residues. The V gene's germline CDR1 is MNHEY and CDR2 SMNVEV (reference sequence). The CDR3 coding sequence is TGTGCCAGCAGTGAACAGGGAGTGAGGACAGATACGCAGTATTTT. Translated, it gives CASSEQGVRTDTQYF.

The chain uses TRBV18 and TRBJ2-6, with 7 bases aligning to TRBD1. The CDR3 runs to 17 residues. J was trimmed by 3 bases and V by 1 base; bases with no gene match: 6. Germline V gene sequence: CDR1 KGHSH, CDR2 LQKENI. CDR3 sequence: CASSPLGTERGANVLTF. Here the CDR3 DNA reads TGTGCCAGCTCACCACTGGGGACAGAACGTGGGGCCAACGTCCTGACTTTC.

The chain couples TRBV7-6 to TRBJ2-3; 7 bases are a match to TRBD2. The CDR3 covers 16 residues. CDR1 and CDR2 from the germline V gene are SGHVS and FNYEAQ. The junction had 9 bases not matched to a gene; V was cut back by 2 bases and J by 4 bases. As DNA, the CDR3 is TGTGCCAGCAGCTTATTACCGCGGGAGAGTTCAGATACGCAGTATTTT. Its protein product is CASSLLPRESSDTQYF.

The table lists this clone with a count of one. The V gene is TRBV28, the J gene TRBJ2-7; D not certain. Between the trimmed V and J ends, which lost 3 bases and 6 bases, there was a span of 9 bases. From germline, CDR1 is MDHEN and CDR2 SYDVKM. The CDR3 loop spans 12 amino acids. The CDR3: CASSFFPLEQYF. Here the CDR3 DNA reads TGTGCCAGCAGTTTTTTCCCCCTCGAGCAGTACTTC.

The chain combines TRBV15 with TRBJ2-1; 11 nucleotides align to TRBD2. Germline V CDR1 and CDR2: LNHNV, YYDKDF (reference sequence). This CDR3 contains 19 residues. V was clipped by 1 base and J by 8 bases; unmatched bases: 16. The CDR3 region is CATSRGGEYSGRANYEQFF. The CDR3 DNA is TGTGCCACCAGCAGAGGGGGTGAGTATAGCGGGAGGGCCAACTATGAGCAGTTCTTC. Complete variable domain (other parts from reference TRBV15 and TRBJ2-1): DAMVIQNPRYQVTQFGKPVTLSCSQTLNHNVMYWYQQKSSQAPKLLFHYYDKDFNNEADTPDNFQSRRPNTSFCFLDIRSPGLGDTAMYLCATSRGGEYSGRANYEQFFGPGTRLTVL.

This clone was seen a single time. The rearrangement uses TRBV4-2 and TRBJ1-5; TRBD1 might be the D (6 bases). This CDR3 has 16 amino acids. Trimming took off 0 bases at V and 2 bases at J, with 11 bases between the two ends. The germline gives CDR1 LGHNA, CDR2 YNFKEQ. The CDR3 region has the DNA TGTGCCAGCAGCCAAGAAGGGGGAGCGGGCAATCAGCCCCAGCATTTT. This encodes CASSQEGGAGNQPQHF.

The chain combines TRBV27 with TRBJ2-1; D gene unclear. This CDR3 contains 12 residues. Trimming stripped 7 bases from V and 1 base from J, with 5 bases between. The V gene's germline CDR1 is MNHEY and CDR2 SMNVEV (reference sequence). Written as DNA, the CDR3 is TGTGCCAGCAAGAGGTCCTACAATGAGCAGTTCTTC. Its protein product is CASKRSYNEQFF.

This clone was seen a single time. V is TRBV5-1 and J is TRBJ2-3, with a possible D match to TRBD2 (5 bases). The CDR3 runs to 17 residues. Trimming shortened V by 2 bases and J by 0 bases, and 16 bases separated the two germline ends. CDR1 SGHRS and CDR2 YFSETQ come from the germline V gene. The CDR3 DNA sequence: TGCGCCAGCAGCTTAGACCGGCGGGCTTCTAGCACAGATACGCAGTATTTT. Translation gives CASSLDRRASSTDTQYF.

The J gene is TRBJ2-3, the V gene TRBV12-5; D ambiguous. The germline V and J ends were trimmed by 2 bases and 2 bases, with 8 bases remaining between them. This CDR3 region has 14 residues. Germline-derived CDR1 and CDR2 are LGHNT and FRNRAP. The CDR3 protein is CASGLQTPTDTQYF. DNA of the CDR3: TGTGCTAGTGGTTTGCAGACCCCCACAGATACGCAGTATTTT. The full variable domain, rest sourced from reference TRBV12-5 and TRBJ2-3, is DARVTQTPRHKVTEMGQEVTMRCQPILGHNTVFWYRQTMMQGLELLAYFRNRAPLDDSGMPKDRFSAEMPDATLATLKIQPSEPRDSAVYFCASGLQTPTDTQYFGPGTRLTVL.

This chain connects TRBV2 to TRBJ2-5, with unresolved D. Germline assignment: CDR1 SNHLY and CDR2 FYNNEI. The V gene lost 5 bases and the J gene lost 4 bases, with 8 bases spanning the gap. The CDR3 length is 12 residues. The CDR3 DNA sequence: TGTGCCAGCAGTTTAGCCGCAGAGACCCAGTACTTC. It specifies CASSLAAETQYF.

The J gene is TRBJ1-5, the V gene TRBV30; D is ambiguous. The CDR3 sequence is 13 residues long. Germline values: CDR1 GTSNPN, CDR2 SVGIG (reference sequence). The ends were cut back, 0 bases at V and 9 bases at J, with 12 bases in the middle. Here the CDR3 DNA reads TGTGCCTGGAGTGTGATCGATGGTCGGCCCCAGCATTTT. It translates to CAWSVIDGRPQHF.

V and J are TRBV7-6 and TRBJ2-2, with unresolved D. V gave up 2 bases and J gave up 6 bases, with 7 bases separating them. The CDR3 runs to 13 residues. The germline gives CDR1 SGHVS, CDR2 FNYEAQ. Written as DNA, the CDR3 is TGTGCCAGCAGCTTAAAATGGGCCGGGGAGCTGTTTTTT. Residues: CASSLKWAGELFF.

This clone was observed a single time. This rearrangement joins TRBV28 to TRBJ2-6; tentatively, D is TRBD1 (6 bases). The CDR3 has 15 residues. The germline V gene encodes CDR1 MDHEN and CDR2 SYDVKM. Trimming left V 6 bases short and J 0 bases short, with 9 bases between. The CDR3 here is CASRTGFSGANVLTF. In nucleotides, the CDR3 is TGTGCCAGCAGAACAGGGTTCTCTGGGGCCAACGTCCTGACTTTC.

Only a few counts were recorded for this clone. CDR3 nucleotides: TGTGCCAGCAGTGAAGACGGCACAGATACGCAGTATTTT. Protein product: CASSEDGTDTQYF. V gene TRBV25-1 combines with J gene TRBJ2-3; no clear D gene. Trimming pared 2 bases from V and 1 base from J, leaving 4 bases between. CDR1 and CDR2 (germline): MGHDK, SYGVNS. CDR3 length equals 13 residues.

The chain recombines TRBV18 with TRBJ2-7, with 7 bases lining up with TRBD1. The CDR3 length is 14 residues. The V and J ends lost 5 bases and 3 bases, in that order; junction bases with no gene match: 7. Per the germline V gene, CDR1 is KGHSH and CDR2 is LQKENI. Here the CDR3 reads CASSSGQAVYEQYF. The DNA for the CDR3 is TGTGCCAGCTCATCCGGACAGGCGGTCTACGAGCAGTACTTC.

The J gene is TRBJ2-5, the V gene TRBV19; the D gene is possibly TRBD2 (5 bases). Germline lookup yields CDR1 LNHDA and CDR2 SQIVND (reference sequence). The CDR3 runs to 13 residues. Trimming shortened V by 5 bases and J by 7 bases, and 14 bases separated the two germline ends. DNA of the CDR3: TGTGCCAGTAGTCCCCGGACTTGGGGGACCCAGTACTTC. It translates to CASSPRTWGTQYF.

The chain uses TRBV28 and TRBJ1-1; D gene ambiguous. Germline V gene data show CDR1 as MDHEN and CDR2 as SYDVKM. Trimming took 8 bases from V and 3 from J, leaving 10 bases between them. The CDR3 spans 12 residues. The CDR3 loop is CASLGVYTEAFF. The CDR3 bases are TGTGCCAGCCTTGGTGTGTACACTGAAGCTTTCTTT.

The chain combines TRBV19 with TRBJ2-5, with 10 nucleotides matching TRBD1. In germline, CDR1 is LNHDA, CDR2 SQIVND (reference sequence). The CDR3 contains 15 residues. Trimming cost V 5 bases and J 5 bases; bases outside gene matches: 8. In nucleotides, the CDR3 is TGTGCCAGTAGTTCCGGGACAGGGGCTTTGGAGACCCAGTACTTC. Translating gives CASSSGTGALETQYF.

This clone appeared a single time. CDR3 in amino acids: CASSLRGVEDTIYF. CDR3 nucleotides: TGTGCCAGCAGCTTAAGGGGTGTTGAGGACACCATATATTTT. V usage is TRBV7-9 and J usage is TRBJ1-3, with a weak D call TRBD1 (5 bases). Trimming removed 2 bases at V and 8 bases at J, with 13 bases between. Per the germline V gene, CDR1 is SEHNR and CDR2 is FQNEAQ (reference sequence). CDR3 length: 14 amino acids.

The V and J genes are TRBV4-1 and TRBJ1-2; D is possibly TRBD1 (5 bases). Germline values: CDR1 MGHRA, CDR2 YSYEKL. Trimming took 2 bases from V and 4 from J, leaving 11 bases between them. The CDR3 length is 14 residues. DNA for the CDR3: TGCGCCAGCAGCCAACCAGGGACTCTCTATGGCTACACCTTC. This encodes CASSQPGTLYGYTF.

The chain combines TRBV20-1 with TRBJ2-1; tentative D call: TRBD1 (6 bases). Germline CDR1 and CDR2: DFQATT and SNEGSKA (reference sequence). The CDR3 loop spans 11 amino acids. The ends were cut back, 5 bases at V and 10 bases at J, with 12 bases in the middle. The CDR3 protein is CSAGDTREQFF. The CDR3 region has the DNA TGCAGTGCTGGGGACACCAGGGAGCAGTTCTTC.

The chain links TRBV28 to TRBJ1-1; D ambiguous. Germline values: CDR1 MDHEN, CDR2 SYDVKM. V shed 5 bases and J shed 2 bases, with 15 bases lying between them. This CDR3 has 15 amino acids. CDR3 nucleotides: TGTGCCAGCAGTATCGCCGGAGGAGGTAACACTGAAGCTTTCTTT. This encodes CASSIAGGGNTEAFF.